The 31 T cell receptor beta chains below all came from one sample that was sequenced in a study of T-cell reconstitution after alpha-beta-depleted transplantation in children. The TCRbeta library incorporated unique molecular identifiers. MiXCR, applied by TCRdb to the PCR reads, yields one record per CDR3 protein. The table lists approximately 510,000 distinct CDR3 sequences, around 19% of them singletons. Sequencing used PBMCs from the stem cell graft donor, obtained from the stem cell graft. These receptors came from a human donor who donated a stem cell graft to a child with acute lymphoblastic leukemia.

This clonotype was counted many times. The chain recombines TRBV10-1 with TRBJ2-7; 10 bases are a match to TRBD2. V shed 3 bases, J shed 0 bases, and the junction held 11 bases outside the gene matches. Germline V gene data show CDR1 as WNHNN and CDR2 as SYGVQD (reference sequence). The CDR3 extends over 18 amino acids. DNA of the CDR3: TGCGCCAGCAGTGACGTCGGCCTAGCGGGGGTCTCCTCCTACGAGCAGTACTTC. Its translation is CASSDVGLAGVSSYEQYF.

This clonotype was seen only a few times. This chain uses TRBV20-1 with TRBJ2-3, with TRBD2 identical over 13 bases. This CDR3 has 14 residues. With V trimmed by 6 bases and J by 4 bases, 4 bases remained unmatched. Germline V gene data show CDR1 as DFQATT and CDR2 as SNEGSKA (reference sequence). Here the CDR3 reads CSARTSGSSDTQYF. CDR3 DNA: TGCAGTGCAAGGACTAGCGGGAGTTCAGATACGCAGTATTTT.

The sample holds a few counts of this clonotype. The V call is TRBV18, the J call TRBJ2-3, with TRBD2 matching 7 bases. Germline V lookup: CDR1 KGHSH, CDR2 LQKENI. The CDR3 covers 14 residues. Germline trimming cut 3 bases from V and 3 bases from J; bases unmatched to any gene: 3. CDR3 protein: CASSPTAGTDTQYF. In DNA form, the CDR3 reads TGTGCCAGCTCACCTACAGCGGGGACAGATACGCAGTATTTT.

This clonotype was seen more than once but under ten times. This chain joins TRBV6-2 or TRBV6-3 and TRBJ1-1, with 9 bases fitting TRBD1. Trimming removed 1 base from V and 6 bases from J; junction bases left unmatched: 6. In germline, CDR1 is MNHEY, CDR2 SVGEGT. This CDR3 comprises 15 residues. The CDR3 sequence: CASSYFGTGRAEAFF. The CDR3 DNA sequence: TGTGCCAGCAGTTACTTCGGGACAGGGAGGGCTGAAGCTTTCTTT.

This clonotype has just a few counts. The rearrangement joins TRBV6-2 or TRBV6-3 to TRBJ2-1; TRBD1 might be the D (5 bases). Trimming pared 6 bases from V and 6 bases from J, leaving 12 bases between. This CDR3 has 13 amino acids. Germline V gene data show CDR1 as MNHEY and CDR2 as SVGEGT. In DNA form, the CDR3 reads TGTGCCAGCAGCTCTATTGGGGCCAATGAGCAGTTCTTC. Protein: CASSSIGANEQFF.

This clonotype has just a few counts. The V gene is TRBV9, the J gene TRBJ2-3; D gene unclear. The CDR3 spans 14 residues. Deletions cut 4 bases from V and 0 bases from J, with 9 bases between. The germline CDR1 and CDR2 sequences are SGDLS and YYNGEE. The CDR3: CASSPGISTDTQYF. CDR3 sequence (DNA): TGTGCCAGCAGCCCTGGCATTAGCACAGATACGCAGTATTTT.

In this sample, this clonotype turned up a few times. The V gene is TRBV6-1, the J gene TRBJ2-7, with D possibly called TRBD1 or TRBD2 (5 bases each). Trimming took 5 bases from V and 3 from J, leaving 14 bases between them. The CDR3 is 14 residues long. Germline CDR1 is MNHNS and CDR2 is SASEGT. The CDR3 loop reads CASSTSWDVYEQYF. DNA of the CDR3: TGTGCCAGCAGTACCTCCTGGGACGTCTACGAGCAGTACTTC.

This chain links TRBV20-1 with TRBJ2-7; 15 bases fit TRBD2. The length of the CDR3 is 19 residues. V lost 4 bases, J lost 6 bases, and 19 bases stayed unmatched. Germline CDR1 is DFQATT and CDR2 is SNEGSKA (reference sequence). This CDR3 is CSAIPLRGLAGGPTAEQYF. In DNA, the CDR3 is TGCAGTGCTATTCCCCTTAGGGGACTAGCGGGAGGCCCAACGGCCGAGCAGTACTTC.

The chain is built from TRBV5-5 and TRBJ1-1, with D hard to call. The germline CDR1 and CDR2 sequences are SGHKS and YYEKEE (reference sequence). Trimming removed 2 bases at V and 1 base at J, with 9 bases between. The CDR3 totals 14 residues. The CDR3 DNA follows: TGTGCCAGCAGCTTCAGGACCCCGAACACTGAAGCTTTCTTT. It specifies CASSFRTPNTEAFF. Looking up the rest from reference TRBV5-5 and TRBJ1-1 gives the full variable domain: DAGVTQSPTHLIKTRGQQVTLRCSPISGHKSVSWYQQVLGQGPQFIFQYYEKEERGRGNFPDRFSARQFPNYSSELNVNALLLGDSALYLCASSFRTPNTEAFFGQGTRLTVV.

This clonotype was counted between two and nine times. This chain links TRBV5-1 with TRBJ1-3; 8 nucleotides agree with TRBD1. Trimming removed 2 bases from V and 3 bases from J; junction bases left unmatched: 7. The CDR3 sequence is 16 residues long. Germline assignment: CDR1 SGHRS and CDR2 YFSETQ. This chain's CDR3 is CASSLSGGVGGNTIYF. The CDR3 region has the DNA TGCGCCAGCAGCTTATCAGGGGGCGTAGGTGGAAACACCATATATTTT.

There are a few counts of this clonotype. This chain links TRBV30 with TRBJ1-3, with 10 bases identical to TRBD1. The CDR3 has 15 residues. Germline trimming cut 0 bases from V and 2 bases from J; bases unmatched to any gene: 1. The germline CDR1 and CDR2 sequences are GTSNPN and SVGIG (reference sequence). CDR3 in amino acids: CAWSVGTGAGNTIYF. DNA for the CDR3: TGTGCCTGGAGTGTTGGGACAGGGGCTGGAAACACCATATATTTT.

The chain uses TRBV5-1 and TRBJ2-6; the D gene is possibly TRBD1 (5 bases). Germline CDR1 reads SGHRS; CDR2 reads YFSETQ. The V end lost 3 bases, the J end lost 1 base, and 8 bases lay between the germline ends. There are 15 residues in the CDR3. The CDR3 coding sequence is TGCGCCAGCAGCTGGGGCCCTTCTGGGGCCAACGTCCTGACTTTC. Translating it yields CASSWGPSGANVLTF.

CDR3 coding DNA: TGTGCCAGCAGCTTAGTTAAGCGGGCCAGCACAGATACGCAGTATTTT. It encodes CASSLVKRASTDTQYF. This chain joins TRBV11-2 and TRBJ2-3, with a tentative D call TRBD2 (6 bases). V was pared by 1 base and J by 0 bases, with 11 bases between. CDR1 is SGHAT and CDR2 is FQNNGV in the germline V gene. The CDR3 is 16 residues long.

This clonotype was observed a few times. V is TRBV7-9 and J is TRBJ2-2; tentative D call: TRBD2 (6 bases). CDR1 is SEHNR and CDR2 is FQNEAQ in the germline V gene (reference sequence). Trimming left V 8 bases short and J 2 bases short, with 15 bases between. This CDR3 has 15 amino acids. The CDR3 spells CASLRGSRNTGELFF. In nucleotides, the CDR3 is TGTGCCAGCTTGCGGGGTAGTCGTAACACCGGGGAGCTGTTTTTT.

The rearrangement uses TRBV20-1 and TRBJ2-1; D is undetermined. CDR1 and CDR2 (germline): DFQATT, SNEGSKA (reference sequence). The length of the CDR3 is 11 residues. Trimming shortened V by 0 bases and J by 9 bases, and 6 bases separated the two germline ends. The CDR3 DNA follows: TGCAGTGCTAGAGATGGTGGTGAGCAGTTCTTC. Translating gives CSARDGGEQFF.

The chain couples TRBV7-9 to TRBJ1-1, with D possibly TRBD1 on 6 matching bases. Per the germline V gene, CDR1 is SEHNR and CDR2 is FQNEAQ (reference sequence). The germline V and J ends were trimmed by 1 base and 2 bases, with 14 bases remaining between them. CDR3 length: 16 residues. CDR3 bases: TGTGCCAGCAGCTTAGGGGTACAGGGCATCAACACTGAAGCTTTCTTT. Translation: CASSLGVQGINTEAFF.

CDR3 amino acids: CASRNGQGRPDTQYF. CDR3 nucleotides: TGTGCCAGCAGGAACGGACAGGGGAGGCCAGATACGCAGTATTTT. V usage is TRBV7-9 and J usage is TRBJ2-3; 9 nucleotides agree with TRBD1. This CDR3 has 15 amino acids. Trimming cost V 6 bases and J 4 bases; bases outside gene matches: 8. CDR1 and CDR2 from the germline V gene are SEHNR and FQNEAQ (reference sequence).

V is TRBV2 and J is TRBJ1-6; D gene ambiguous. Per germline, CDR1 SNHLY and CDR2 FYNNEI. The CDR3 runs to 15 residues. The V end lost 6 bases, the J end lost 2 bases, and 11 bases lay between the germline ends. This CDR3 is CASRLEATYNSPLHF. DNA of the CDR3: TGTGCCAGCAGGCTAGAAGCAACCTATAATTCACCCCTCCACTTT.

CDR3 nucleotides: TGTGCCAGCAGTTACGGGTTCGAGACCCAGTACTTC. The encoded protein is CASSYGFETQYF. The J gene is TRBJ2-5, the V gene TRBV6-6; the D is unclear. The CDR3 length is 12 residues. Per germline, CDR1 MNHNY and CDR2 SVGAGI (reference sequence). Trimming took off 2 bases at V and 5 bases at J, with 6 bases between the two ends.

Ten or more counts support this clonotype. This chain links TRBV5-5 with TRBJ2-7; D is ambiguous. The V end lost 3 bases, the J end lost 6 bases, and 7 bases lay between the germline ends. This CDR3 has 11 residues. Germline CDR1 reads SGHKS; CDR2 reads YYEKEE (reference sequence). The CDR3 sequence: CASSWPGEQYF. The CDR3 DNA reads as TGTGCCAGCAGCTGGCCTGGCGAGCAGTACTTC.

V and J are TRBV6-2 or TRBV6-3 and TRBJ2-7, with a weak D call TRBD1 (6 bases). The CDR3 runs to 14 residues. From germline, CDR1 is MNHEY and CDR2 SVGEGT. V lost 5 bases, J lost 4 bases, and 15 bases lay in between. The CDR3 DNA follows: TGTGCCAGCAGTAGAGGGCAGGGGATGTACGAGCAGTACTTC. Translated: CASSRGQGMYEQYF.

This clonotype was seen only a few times. The V and J genes are TRBV29-1 and TRBJ2-5; D might be TRBD1 (5 bases). The germline V and J ends were trimmed by 7 bases and 3 bases, with 18 bases remaining between them. CDR3 length: 14 amino acids. CDR1 and CDR2 (germline): SQVTM, ANQGSEA. The CDR3 DNA sequence: TGCAGCGGTGCTAGATTAGGGGCAGAAGAGACCCAGTACTTC. It codes for CSGARLGAEETQYF.

V is TRBV14 and J is TRBJ2-5, with 8 positions matching TRBD1. V was clipped by 4 bases and J by 5 bases; unmatched bases: 12. Per germline, CDR1 SGHDN and CDR2 FVKESK. This CDR3 is built from 16 residues. CDR3 residues: CASSLGVRRDRETQYF. For the CDR3, the DNA is TGTGCCAGCAGCCTAGGGGTACGTCGGGACAGGGAGACCCAGTACTTC.

The chain couples TRBV18 to TRBJ1-5; TRBD1 matches 7 bases. The germline V gene encodes CDR1 KGHSH and CDR2 LQKENI. The CDR3 has 16 amino acids. J was trimmed by 7 bases and V by 2 bases; bases with no gene match: 11. The CDR3: CASSPKGQSLSQPQHF. The DNA for the CDR3 is TGTGCCAGCTCACCAAAGGGACAGTCTCTAAGCCAGCCCCAGCATTTT.

V is TRBV9 and J is TRBJ2-7; D remains unclear. The V end was cut by 7 bases, the J end by 0 bases, with 14 bases between. The CDR3 covers 14 residues. Germline assignment: CDR1 SGDLS and CDR2 YYNGEE. In DNA, the CDR3 is TGTGCCAGCGGCACAGATCCATACTCCTACGAGCAGTACTTC. Translation gives CASGTDPYSYEQYF.

The gene calls are TRBV10-3 and TRBJ2-6; 9 positions match TRBD2. The junction had 9 bases not matched to a gene; V was cut back by 10 bases and J by 2 bases. CDR1 ENHRY and CDR2 SYGVKD come from the germline V gene. The CDR3 extends over 16 amino acids. The CDR3 DNA sequence: TGTGCCACCAGGGCGGGGGGGGATACTGGGGCCAACGTCCTGACTTTC. This codes for CATRAGGDTGANVLTF.

This clonotype was detected a few times. The rearrangement links TRBV2 to TRBJ2-7, with D unresolved. Germline CDR1 is SNHLY and CDR2 is FYNNEI. The CDR3 extends over 13 amino acids. V was pared by 11 bases and J by 0 bases, with 14 bases between. The DNA of the CDR3 is TGTGCCTCCCTCCGAAGCTTCTCCTACGAGCAGTACTTC. Amino acids: CASLRSFSYEQYF.

V is TRBV12-3 or TRBV12-4 and J is TRBJ2-1, with 8 nucleotides matching TRBD2. The CDR3 is 17 residues long. J gave up 0 bases and V 3 bases, and 7 bases lay outside the gene matches. CDR3 sequence: CASSFPRGVSSYNEQFF. The CDR3 nucleotides are TGTGCCAGCAGTTTCCCGCGGGGGGTTAGCTCCTACAATGAGCAGTTCTTC.

This rearrangement joins TRBV5-1 to TRBJ1-1; D unclear. The CDR3 contains 12 residues. The V gene's germline CDR1 is SGHRS and CDR2 YFSETQ. Trimming removed 4 bases from V and 5 bases from J, with 9 bases in between. The CDR3 DNA is TGCGCCAGCAGCCGTATCGGGACTGAAGCTTTCTTT. Its protein is CASSRIGTEAFF.

This chain uses TRBV20-1 with TRBJ2-3, with 9 bases that match TRBD1. The junction had 8 bases not matched to a gene; V was cut back by 2 bases and J by 2 bases. Germline V lookup: CDR1 DFQATT, CDR2 SNEGSKA (reference sequence). The CDR3 covers 16 residues. Here the CDR3 reads CSARMMTGGYTDTQYF. The CDR3 bases are TGCAGTGCTAGAATGATGACAGGGGGATACACAGATACGCAGTATTTT.

This clonotype occurred a few times. The chain combines TRBV19 with TRBJ2-1, with TRBD2 as a possible D gene (6 bases). The CDR3 extends over 17 amino acids. Germline V gene sequence: CDR1 LNHDA, CDR2 SQIVND (reference sequence). Trimming took off 6 bases at V and 2 bases at J, with 20 bases between the two ends. The CDR3 region has the DNA TGTGCCAGTAGGAGGGACGGGGGTCTCCGCACCTACAATGAGCAGTTCTTC. Its translation: CASRRDGGLRTYNEQFF.